A single sample gave rise to the 5 T cell receptor beta chains below, sequenced in a study of cytomegalovirus exposure and HLA in healthy donors. 60 Vbeta and 13 Jbeta primers were used in PCR. The method was immunoSEQ multiplex PCR; TCRdb's version includes in-frame clones alone and lacks a portion of them. The data show around 50,000 clones, around three quarters seen once. The sequencing sample was made of PBMCs. These receptors were obtained from a man younger than 45 in good health and CMV-seropositive.

The rearrangement links TRBV5-4 to TRBJ2-5; D uncertain. Looked up from germline, CDR1 is SGHNT and CDR2 is YYREEE (reference sequence). V shed 4 bases and J shed 6 bases, with 13 bases lying between them. The CDR3 is made up of 13 amino acids. CDR3 amino acids: CASSRDPGQTQYF. The CDR3 DNA is TGTGCCAGCAGCCGAGACCCGGGTCAGACCCAGTACTTC.

The genes are TRBV2 and TRBJ2-5; D is possibly TRBD1 (6 bases). With 6 bases removed from V and 1 base from J, the gap between germline ends came to 18 bases. This CDR3 spans 16 amino acids. Germline V CDR1 and CDR2: SNHLY, FYNNEI. CDR3 loop: CASRGEGGGAQETQYF. The CDR3 DNA reads TGTGCCAGCAGAGGGGAAGGGGGTGGGGCCCAAGAGACCCAGTACTTC. Using reference TRBV2 and TRBJ2-5 for the parts outside the CDR3, the full variable domain is EPEVTQTPSHQVTQMGQEVILRCVPISNHLYFYWYRQILGQKVEFLVSFYNNEISEKSEIFDDQFSVERPDGSNFTLKIRSTKLEDSAMYFCASRGEGGGAQETQYFGPGTRLLVL.

The chain is built from TRBV5-1 and TRBJ2-5; tentative D call: TRBD2 (5 bases). Per the germline V gene, CDR1 is SGHRS and CDR2 is YFSETQ. V gave up 0 bases and J gave up 2 bases, with 14 bases separating them. The CDR3 is 16 residues long. The CDR3 spells CASSLDGVRGQETQYF. The DNA for the CDR3 is TGCGCCAGCAGCTTGGACGGGGTACGAGGGCAAGAGACCCAGTACTTC.

The chain is built from TRBV7-7 and TRBJ2-3; D is unclear. This CDR3 region has 14 residues. V lost 5 bases and J lost 2, with 11 bases in between. CDR1 SSHAT and CDR2 FNYEAQ come from the germline V gene (reference sequence). The CDR3 protein is CASSLTGSTDTQYF. CDR3 nucleotide sequence: TGTGCCAGCAGCCTGACTGGTTCCACAGATACGCAGTATTTT.

The chain employs TRBV4-1 and TRBJ2-7; 11 nucleotides align to TRBD1. The CDR3 is 17 amino acids. Germline V lookup: CDR1 MGHRA, CDR2 YSYEKL. The J segment lost 1 base and the V segment lost 2 bases, leaving 7 bases of the junction unmatched. CDR3 DNA: TGCGCCAGCAGCCAAACTCCCGGGACAGGGGGTTCCTACGAGCAGTACTTC. Translating it yields CASSQTPGTGGSYEQYF.